The 21 T cell receptor beta chains reported below all come from one sample, sequenced in a study of identifying expanded T cells in peripheral blood. Sequencing used immunoSEQ multiplex PCR; TCRdb keeps in-frame clones, though not all of them. The sample contains 90,000 or so clones, more than 75% of which appear only once. The specimen was blood. These receptors came from a person aged 18-69 years in good health.

V usage is TRBV6-5 and J usage is TRBJ2-7; D unresolved. The CDR3 is made up of 14 amino acids. Trimming removed 5 bases from V and 1 base from J, with 12 bases in between. CDR1 and CDR2 from the germline V gene are MNHEY and SVGAGI. The CDR3 coding sequence is TGTGCCAGCAGTCTGGCGCTGGGGTCCTACGAGCAGTACTTC. It yields the protein CASSLALGSYEQYF.

This clone was detected a few times. The chain couples TRBV18 to TRBJ1-2, with a weak D call TRBD1 (6 bases). The length of the CDR3 is 15 residues. Between the trimmed V and J ends, which lost 3 bases and 4 bases, there was a span of 15 bases. The germline V gene encodes CDR1 KGHSH and CDR2 LQKENI. DNA for the CDR3: TGTGCCAGCTCACCCAGGACAGAACCGGGCTATGGCTACACCTTC. Translation gives CASSPRTEPGYGYTF.

The chain uses TRBV4-1 and TRBJ2-7; D tentatively fits TRBD1 or TRBD2 (6 bases each). Per germline, CDR1 MGHRA and CDR2 YSYEKL. CDR3 size: 16 residues. V was cut by 1 base and J by 0 bases, with 13 bases left in between. The CDR3 sequence is CASSQGRGGSSYEQYF. DNA for the CDR3: TGCGCCAGCAGCCAAGGGAGAGGGGGGAGCTCCTACGAGCAGTACTTC.

The chain joins TRBV19 to TRBJ2-6, with D perhaps matching TRBD1 (5 bases). CDR3 length equals 15 residues. Germline V gene sequence: CDR1 LNHDA, CDR2 SQIVND (reference sequence). Trimming shortened V by 9 bases and J by 0 bases, and 12 bases separated the two germline ends. Written as DNA, the CDR3 is TGTGCCAGCACTGACAGATCCTCTGGGGCCAACGTCCTGACTTTC. Translating gives CASTDRSSGANVLTF.

The rearrangement joins TRBV18 to TRBJ1-2, with 9 bases matching TRBD1. CDR1 is KGHSH and CDR2 is LQKENI in the germline V gene. This CDR3 spans 16 amino acids. The J segment lost 5 bases and the V segment lost 3 bases, leaving 10 bases of the junction unmatched. The CDR3 here is CASSPYTGTGIYGYTF. The CDR3 nucleotides read TGTGCCAGCTCACCTTACACCGGGACAGGGATTTATGGCTACACCTTC.

This chain joins TRBV28 and TRBJ1-5; D remains unclear. The CDR3 spans 11 residues. Between the trimmed V and J ends, which lost 2 bases and 6 bases, there was a span of 2 bases. CDR1 is MDHEN, CDR2 SYDVKM, per germline. CDR3 in DNA: TGTGCCAGCAGTTTACGTCAGCCCCAGCATTTT. Amino acids: CASSLRQPQHF.

The chain combines TRBV19 with TRBJ1-5, with 9 bases that match TRBD1. Germline loops: CDR1 LNHDA, CDR2 SQIVND (reference sequence). V lost 4 bases and J lost 4; bases outside the gene matches: 8. The CDR3 is 16 amino acids. This chain's CDR3 is CASSTPLGQGNQPQHF. CDR3 bases: TGTGCCAGTAGTACCCCCCTGGGACAGGGAAATCAGCCCCAGCATTTT.

The chain is built from TRBV10-3 and TRBJ1-2, with D perhaps TRBD1 (6 bases). This CDR3 region has 13 residues. CDR1 and CDR2 from the germline V gene are ENHRY and SYGVKD. Trimming took 2 bases from V and 8 from J, leaving 12 bases between them. DNA of the CDR3: TGTGCCATCAGTGAGGCGGGGGCGCGAGGCTACACCTTC. Translation: CAISEAGARGYTF.

V and J are TRBV5-1 and TRBJ1-1, with D hard to call. V was pared by 0 bases and J by 4 bases, with 13 bases between. This CDR3 has 15 amino acids. CDR1 SGHRS and CDR2 YFSETQ come from the germline V gene. Here the CDR3 DNA reads TGCGCCAGCAGCTTGGAAAGCGGCCCGAGCACTGAAGCTTTCTTT. As protein: CASSLESGPSTEAFF.

The chain combines TRBV5-1 with TRBJ2-3, with D unclear. V lost 0 bases, J lost 2 bases, and 7 bases lay in between. CDR1 SGHRS and CDR2 YFSETQ come from the germline V gene. This CDR3 is 14 amino acids long. CDR3 in DNA: TGCGCCAGCAGCTTGGGGCAGAACACAGATACGCAGTATTTT. It is translated as CASSLGQNTDTQYF.

This clone was picked up a small number of times. V usage is TRBV7-2 and J usage is TRBJ1-3, with no clear D. V was shortened by 5 bases and J by 3 bases, with 5 bases between the two germline ends. The CDR3 has 12 residues. Germline V gene lookup returns CDR1 SGHTA and CDR2 FQGNSA. The CDR3 nucleotides are TGTGCCAGCAGCATAGATGGAAACACCATATATTTT. Translation: CASSIDGNTIYF.

The chain carries TRBV9 and TRBJ1-1, with a weak D call TRBD1 (6 bases). This CDR3 spans 15 amino acids. Germline CDR1 reads SGDLS; CDR2 reads YYNGEE. Trimming took 3 bases from V and 1 from J, leaving 13 bases between them. CDR3 sequence (DNA): TGTGCCAGCAGCGCCGCCGACAGGACGAACACTGAAGCTTTCTTT. Protein: CASSAADRTNTEAFF.

This chain joins TRBV6-4 and TRBJ2-1; 7 bases agree with TRBD1. The V gene's germline CDR1 is MRHNA and CDR2 SNTAGT. The CDR3 has 13 amino acids. J lost 8 bases, V lost 4 bases, and 5 bases had no gene match. The CDR3 here is CASSATGFDEQFF. The CDR3 DNA reads as TGTGCCAGCAGTGCGACAGGGTTTGATGAGCAGTTCTTC.

This chain uses TRBV5-4 with TRBJ2-1; the D gene is possibly TRBD1 (5 bases). The ends were cut back, 6 bases at V and 2 bases at J, with 15 bases in the middle. CDR3 length equals 15 residues. Germline V CDR1 and CDR2: SGHNT, YYREEE (reference sequence). The CDR3 region has the DNA TGTGCCAGCACCTTAGGTGGACAAACCTACAATGAGCAGTTCTTC. Its translation is CASTLGGQTYNEQFF.

This chain uses TRBV5-6 with TRBJ2-3, with D tentatively TRBD1 (6 bases). Germline CDR1 and CDR2: SGHDT and YYEEEE. CDR3 length: 15 amino acids. Trimming took off 2 bases at V and 5 bases at J, with 15 bases between the two ends. The CDR3 loop is CASSLVGAGKDTQYF. CDR3 sequence (DNA): TGTGCCAGCAGCTTAGTGGGGGCAGGCAAAGATACGCAGTATTTT.

The chain is built from TRBV4-3 and TRBJ2-7, with TRBD1 matching over 8 bases. This CDR3 is built from 13 residues. Germline V gene data show CDR1 as LGHNA and CDR2 as YSLEER. Trimming removed 3 bases from V and 3 bases from J; junction bases left unmatched: 1. The CDR3 spells CASSHDRGYEQYF. DNA of the CDR3: TGCGCCAGCAGCCATGACAGGGGCTACGAGCAGTACTTC.

This rearrangement joins TRBV7-2 to TRBJ2-7; D might be TRBD1 (5 bases). This CDR3 spans 14 amino acids. Between the trimmed V and J ends, which lost 2 bases and 0 bases, there was a span of 8 bases. CDR1 is SGHTA and CDR2 is FQGNSA in the germline V gene. The chain's CDR3 is CASSLQGLSYEQYF. CDR3 DNA: TGTGCCAGCAGCTTACAGGGTCTCTCCTACGAGCAGTACTTC.

This clone was counted only a few times. This chain links TRBV2 with TRBJ1-6; D call uncertain. CDR3 length equals 12 residues. V was pared by 6 bases and J by 5 bases, with 5 bases between. CDR1 SNHLY and CDR2 FYNNEI come from the germline V gene. CDR3 DNA: TGTGCCAGCAGATTAGATAATTCACCCCTCCACTTT. This codes for CASRLDNSPLHF.

The V and J genes are TRBV9 and TRBJ2-7; 7 bases line up with TRBD1. Per the germline V gene, CDR1 is SGDLS and CDR2 is YYNGEE. The V gene end was trimmed by 0 bases and the J gene end by 7 bases; junction bases not matched to a gene: 13. The CDR3 length is 16 residues. The DNA for the CDR3 is TGTGCCAGCAGCGTAGGGACAGGTGGTCCTCTTGGGGAGCAGTACTTC. Translated: CASSVGTGGPLGEQYF.

This CDR3 is CASSQGIRGDTQYF. The DNA of the CDR3 is TGTGCCAGCAGCCAAGGCATCAGGGGAGATACGCAGTATTTT. The gene calls are TRBV4-2 and TRBJ2-3, with D possibly matching TRBD1 (6 bases). The CDR3 runs 14 residues. Germline lookup yields CDR1 LGHNA and CDR2 YNFKEQ. Trimming pared 1 base from V and 5 bases from J, leaving 10 bases between.

CDR3: CASSLAGTGYEKLFF. The CDR3 DNA follows: TGTGCCAGCAGCTTAGCCGGGACAGGGTACGAAAAACTGTTTTTT. V gene TRBV11-2 combines with J gene TRBJ1-4; TRBD1 agrees at 9 bases. This CDR3 has 15 residues. Trimming cost V 1 base and J 8 bases; bases outside gene matches: 5. Germline CDR1 is SGHAT and CDR2 is FQNNGV.